These 30 T cell receptor beta chains share one sample of origin, sequenced in a study of blood T cell repertoires in COVID-19 (dated by TCRdb to 2020 to 2022). Library prep was done by the immunoSEQ multiplex PCR assay. The table comes from immuneACCESS by way of TCRdb, which keeps in-frame sequences with V and J called. Part of the clones is missing from these tables; in studies checked, under half for an unresolved V gene and the rest for unknown reasons. The sample table lists roughly 240,000 clones, more than 75% of them with a count of one. Clones ranked in the top ten supply approximately 5.5% of the sample. The source material was peripheral blood. The receptors shown here come from a woman of 80 years or more with COVID-19, enrolled during active disease.

On this clone: Other DNA sequences in this specimen translate into the identical CDR3. The chain couples TRBV7-3 to TRBJ1-1; D not resolved. From germline, CDR1 is SGHTA and CDR2 FQGTGA. This CDR3 is 14 amino acids long. The V and J ends lost 0 bases and 1 base respectively, with 6 bases between them. CDR3 in amino acids: CASSLTAGNTEAFF. The CDR3 region has the DNA TGTGCCAGCAGCTTAACGGCAGGGAACACTGAAGCTTTCTTT. Full variable domain (rest looked up from reference TRBV7-3 and TRBJ1-1): GAGVSQTPSNKVTEKGKYVELRCDPISGHTALYWYRQSLGQGPEFLIYFQGTGAADDSGLPNDRFFAVRPEGSVSTLKIQRTERGDSAVYLCASSLTAGNTEAFFGQGTRLTVV.

This chain joins TRBV27 and TRBJ2-3; D possibly corresponds to TRBD2 (5 bases). The CDR3 spans 16 residues. The germline V gene encodes CDR1 MNHEY and CDR2 SMNVEV (reference sequence). The V end was cut by 6 bases, the J end by 7 bases, with 23 bases between. The CDR3 sequence: CASSFFPDSGKNTQYF. In nucleotides, the CDR3 is TGTGCCAGCAGCTTTTTTCCTGATTCGGGAAAGAATACGCAGTATTTT.

The gene calls are TRBV6-5 and TRBJ2-3; the match to TRBD1 covers 10 bases. The V segment lost 6 bases and the J segment 4 bases; nucleotides outside the gene matches: 10. The CDR3 spans 16 residues. In germline, CDR1 is MNHEY, CDR2 SVGAGI. CDR3: CASSYRQGARPDTQYF. CDR3 coding DNA: TGTGCCAGCAGCTACCGACAGGGGGCGAGGCCAGATACGCAGTATTTT.

The chain employs TRBV2 and TRBJ1-2, with TRBD1 identical over 8 bases. The germline V gene has CDR1 SNHLY and CDR2 FYNNEI. This CDR3 has 14 amino acids. Losses at the gene ends were 5 bases for V and 2 bases for J; bases not matched to a gene: 4. The CDR3 is CASSLTGENYGYTF. CDR3 bases: TGTGCCAGCAGTTTGACAGGGGAGAACTATGGCTACACCTTC.

This clone has a handful of counts. Written as DNA, the CDR3 is TGTGCCAGCAGTACTAGCGGGGAGCCCCCAGATACGCAGTATTTT. Encoded protein: CASSTSGEPPDTQYF. The rearrangement joins TRBV7-9 to TRBJ2-3; 10 bases agree with TRBD2. This CDR3 has 15 residues. Trimming cost V 6 bases and J 4 bases; bases outside gene matches: 7. Germline V gene sequence: CDR1 SEHNR, CDR2 FQNEAQ (reference sequence). Variable domain in full (rest from reference TRBV7-9 and TRBJ2-3): DTGVSQNPRHKITKRGQNVTFRCDPISEHNRLYWYRQTLGQGPEFLTYFQNEAQLEKSRLLSDRFSAERPKGSFSTLEIQRTEQGDSAMYLCASSTSGEPPDTQYFGPGTRLTVL.

V gene TRBV6-6 combines with J gene TRBJ1-2; D possibly corresponds to TRBD1 (5 bases). This CDR3 contains 14 residues. The germline V gene has CDR1 MNHNY and CDR2 SVGAGI (reference sequence). V was pared by 6 bases and J by 2 bases, with 13 bases between. Written as DNA, the CDR3 is TGTGCCAGCAGCCTAGACAGCCTCAACTATGGCTACACCTTC. Translating it yields CASSLDSLNYGYTF.

This rearrangement joins TRBV29-1 to TRBJ2-3; D is unclear. Germline assignment: CDR1 SQVTM and CDR2 ANQGSEA. The CDR3 totals 13 residues. Trimming took off 5 bases at V and 4 bases at J, with 13 bases between the two ends. DNA for the CDR3: TGCAGCGTTTGCCTCGAGTCGGCAGATACGCAGTATTTT. Its protein is CSVCLESADTQYF.

This rearrangement joins TRBV9 to TRBJ1-3; no clear D. The V gene lost 0 bases and the J gene lost 2 bases, with 9 bases spanning the gap. This CDR3 is built from 15 residues. The germline V gene has CDR1 SGDLS and CDR2 YYNGEE. CDR3 amino acids: CASSVESGPGNTIYF. CDR3 coding DNA: TGTGCCAGCAGCGTAGAATCAGGCCCTGGAAACACCATATATTTT. Combining the CDR3 with reference TRBV9 and TRBJ1-3 gives the whole variable domain DSGVTQTPKHLITATGQRVTLRCSPRSGDLSVYWYQQSLDQGLQFLIQYYNGEERAKGNILERFSAQQFPDLHSELNLSSLELGDSALYFCASSVESGPGNTIYFGEGSWLTVV.

V and J are TRBV3-1 (or the pseudogene TRBV3-2) and TRBJ2-1, with 13 nucleotides matching TRBD2. Germline CDR1 is LGHDT and CDR2 is YNNKEL (reference sequence). The CDR3 loop spans 19 amino acids. V gave up 4 bases and J gave up 4 bases; unmatched junction bases: 13. The CDR3 reads CASSLFPGLAGTIYNEQFF. The CDR3, as DNA: TGTGCCAGCAGCCTATTCCCGGGACTAGCGGGGACCATTTACAATGAGCAGTTCTTC.

The chain employs TRBV14 and TRBJ2-2, with 10 positions matching TRBD1. CDR3 length: 16 residues. Germline-derived CDR1 and CDR2 are SGHDN and FVKESK. J was trimmed by 6 bases and V by 1 base; bases with no gene match: 5. The DNA for the CDR3 is TGTGCCAGCAGCCAAGGGGGACAGGGGTTACCCGGGGAGCTGTTTTTT. Its translation: CASSQGGQGLPGELFF.

The chain links TRBV9 to TRBJ2-3, with 12 bases lining up with TRBD1. The CDR3 contains 16 residues. In germline, CDR1 is SGDLS, CDR2 YYNGEE. The ends lost 5 bases at V and 6 bases at J; junction bases unmatched: 10. The CDR3 region has the DNA TGTGCCAGCAGTCGAGGAGGGGACAGGGGGCGGGATACGCAGTATTTT. It translates to CASSRGGDRGRDTQYF.

This chain links TRBV5-1 with TRBJ1-5; 9 bases are shared with TRBD1. The CDR3 spans 15 residues. CDR1 and CDR2 from the germline V gene are SGHRS and YFSETQ. J gave up 2 bases and V 1 base, and 1 base lay outside the gene matches. The CDR3 bases are TGCGCCAGCAGCTTGACAGGGGGCGGCAATCAGCCCCAGCATTTT. It translates to CASSLTGGGNQPQHF.

With respect to this clone: Sequence at one end of the junction differs from germline and may be a read error. The gene calls are TRBV4-2 and TRBJ2-1, with 8 bases identical to TRBD2. Germline V CDR1 and CDR2: LGHNA, YNFKEQ. CDR3 size: 15 residues. CDR3 nucleotide sequence: TGTGCCAGCAGTCAAGATCACGGAGCCGGGACTAGTAAGTTCTTC. Its translation is CASSQDHGAGTSKFF.

The V gene is TRBV19, the J gene TRBJ1-6; D is possibly TRBD1 (6 bases). The germline V gene has CDR1 LNHDA and CDR2 SQIVND (reference sequence). The germline V and J ends were trimmed by 3 bases and 0 bases, with 12 bases remaining between them. The CDR3 totals 17 residues. CDR3: CASSIKTDSSYNSPLHF. The CDR3 region has the DNA TGTGCCAGTAGTATTAAAACGGACAGCTCCTATAATTCACCCCTCCACTTT.

This clone came up once. The chain has TRBV3-1 (or the pseudogene TRBV3-2) and TRBJ2-7; D not resolved. Germline V lookup: CDR1 LGHDT, CDR2 YNNKEL (reference sequence). The V and J ends lost 1 base and 6 bases respectively, with 7 bases between them. CDR3 size: 12 residues. CDR3 DNA sequence: TGTGCCAGCAGCCAAGGGGCAGTCGAGCAGTACTTC. Amino acid sequence: CASSQGAVEQYF.

The J gene is TRBJ1-5, the V gene TRBV5-4, with D perhaps TRBD1 (5 bases). V shed 4 bases and J shed 2 bases, with 13 bases lying between them. CDR1 is SGHNT, CDR2 YYREEE, per germline (reference sequence). The CDR3 totals 15 residues. CDR3 in DNA: TGTGCCAGCAGCATGGCGGGGGGAGGCAATCAGCCCCAGCATTTT. The encoded protein is CASSMAGGGNQPQHF.

This chain connects TRBV9 to TRBJ1-1; 7 bases are shared with TRBD1. The CDR3 spans 14 residues. V shed 4 bases, J shed 2 bases, and the junction held 5 bases outside the gene matches. Per germline, CDR1 SGDLS and CDR2 YYNGEE. The CDR3 loop reads CASSFGQVNTEAFF. DNA for the CDR3: TGTGCCAGCAGCTTCGGACAGGTAAACACTGAAGCTTTCTTT.

In its sample, this clone was seen once. The chain is built from TRBV10-3 and TRBJ2-3, with 10 bases that match TRBD2. This CDR3 comprises 14 residues. Trimming cost V 6 bases and J 3 bases; bases outside gene matches: 3. Germline-derived CDR1 and CDR2 are ENHRY and SYGVKD. CDR3 region: CAISLAGVTDTQYF. The DNA for the CDR3 is TGTGCCATCAGCCTAGCGGGGGTAACAGATACGCAGTATTTT.

This clone was seen just once. The J gene is TRBJ2-1, the V gene TRBV28; 10 bases fit TRBD1. This CDR3 is built from 14 residues. CDR1 MDHEN and CDR2 SYDVKM come from the germline V gene. V gave up 4 bases and J gave up 4 bases; unmatched junction bases: 1. The CDR3 loop is CASSSGQGYNEQFF. The CDR3 nucleotides are TGTGCCAGCAGTTCGGGACAGGGGTACAATGAGCAGTTCTTC. The complete variable domain, with remaining parts taken from reference TRBV28 and TRBJ2-1, reads DVKVTQSSRYLVKRTGEKVFLECVQDMDHENMFWYRQDPGLGLRLIYFSYDVKMKEKGDIPEGYSVSREKKERFSLILESASTNQTSMYLCASSSGQGYNEQFFGPGTRLTVL.

The CDR3, as DNA: TGTGCCAGCAGCCCAAGTTGGGGACAAGATAGCAATCAGCCCCAGCATTTT. Amino acid sequence: CASSPSWGQDSNQPQHF. V and J are TRBV14 and TRBJ1-5; a weak D match, TRBD1 (6 bases). V lost 4 bases to trimming and J lost 0 bases, with 16 bases between them. The CDR3 extends over 17 amino acids. Germline V lookup: CDR1 SGHDN, CDR2 FVKESK. The entire variable domain, with the rest obtained from reference TRBV14 and TRBJ1-5, is as follows: EAGVTQFPSHSVIEKGQTVTLRCDPISGHDNLYWYRRVMGKEIKFLLHFVKESKQDESGMPNNRFLAERTGGTYSTLKVQPAELEDSGVYFCASSPSWGQDSNQPQHFGDGTRLSIL.

The chain joins TRBV28 to TRBJ1-1; possibly TRBD1 for D (5 bases). V was pared by 4 bases and J by 7 bases, with 19 bases between. Germline CDR1 reads MDHEN; CDR2 reads SYDVKM. CDR3 length equals 15 residues. CDR3 protein: CASSWLPGGLGEAFF. Written as DNA, the CDR3 is TGTGCCAGCAGTTGGTTGCCGGGGGGTCTAGGTGAAGCTTTCTTT.

The chain joins TRBV10-3 to TRBJ2-2, with D possibly being TRBD1 (6 bases). This CDR3 contains 15 residues. The ends were cut back, 6 bases at V and 1 base at J, with 12 bases in the middle. The germline CDR1 and CDR2 sequences are ENHRY and SYGVKD. The CDR3 region is CAIRPGTMNTGELFF. Written as DNA, the CDR3 is TGTGCCATCAGACCCGGGACAATGAACACCGGGGAGCTGTTTTTT.

In this sample, this clone turned up once. The chain has TRBV10-3 and TRBJ2-1, with a possible D match to TRBD2 (5 bases). Germline assignment: CDR1 ENHRY and CDR2 SYGVKD. The ends were cut back, 3 bases at V and 6 bases at J, with 12 bases in the middle. The CDR3 covers 14 residues. CDR3 sequence reads: CAISEDRGVNEQFF. In nucleotides, the CDR3 is TGTGCCATCAGTGAAGATCGGGGAGTCAATGAGCAGTTCTTC.

The V and J genes are TRBV28 and TRBJ1-6; TRBD1 matches 7 bases. The junction had 11 bases not matched to a gene; V was cut back by 6 bases and J by 9 bases. CDR1 is MDHEN and CDR2 is SYDVKM in the germline V gene. The CDR3 has 15 residues. CDR3 protein: CASRSTGVLRSPLHF. In nucleotides, the CDR3 is TGTGCCAGCAGGTCTACAGGGGTCCTTCGTTCACCCCTCCACTTT. Complete variable domain (other parts from reference TRBV28 and TRBJ1-6): DVKVTQSSRYLVKRTGEKVFLECVQDMDHENMFWYRQDPGLGLRLIYFSYDVKMKEKGDIPEGYSVSREKKERFSLILESASTNQTSMYLCASRSTGVLRSPLHFGNGTRLTVT.

For this clone: The same CDR3 also results from other DNA sequences found in this sample. This chain joins TRBV19 and TRBJ1-1; D remains unclear. V was clipped by 5 bases and J by 1 base, with 8 bases between them. The length of the CDR3 is 13 residues. Germline V gives CDR1 LNHDA, CDR2 SQIVND (reference sequence). The CDR3 here is CASSSGRNTEAFF. In DNA, the CDR3 is TGTGCCAGTAGTTCGGGTAGGAACACTGAAGCTTTCTTT.

This rearrangement joins TRBV28 to TRBJ1-5; the match to TRBD1 covers 7 bases. V gave up 6 bases and J gave up 5 bases; unmatched junction bases: 10. The germline V gene has CDR1 MDHEN and CDR2 SYDVKM. The CDR3 spans 15 residues. CDR3 sequence: CASSQTGNFHQPQHF. Here the CDR3 DNA reads TGTGCCAGCAGCCAGACAGGGAACTTTCATCAGCCCCAGCATTTT.

The chain combines TRBV5-6 with TRBJ1-5, with D perhaps matching TRBD1 (5 bases). Germline V gives CDR1 SGHDT, CDR2 YYEEEE. V was trimmed by 0 bases and J by 2 bases, leaving 15 bases between them. The CDR3 is 17 residues long. As DNA, the CDR3 is TGTGCCAGCAGCTTGGGGCAGGGAGGTGGAGGCAATCAGCCCCAGCATTTT. Translating gives CASSLGQGGGGNQPQHF.

The chain is built from TRBV7-2 and TRBJ2-7; 11 nucleotides line up with TRBD1. V dropped 2 bases and J dropped 5; count of bases not matched to a gene: 5. Germline V gene lookup returns CDR1 SGHTA and CDR2 FQGNSA. CDR3 length: 15 amino acids. CDR3 sequence reads: CASSLLRTGGDEQYF. CDR3 DNA: TGTGCCAGCAGCTTACTTCGGACAGGGGGCGACGAGCAGTACTTC. The full variable domain, with the rest looked up from reference TRBV7-2 and TRBJ2-7, is GAGVSQSPSNKVTEKGKDVELRCDPISGHTALYWYRQSLGQGLEFLIYFQGNSAPDKSGLPSDRFSAERTGGSVSTLTIQRTQQEDSAVYLCASSLLRTGGDEQYFGPGTRLTVT.

Details on this clone: This may stem from a read error, because a much larger clone lies one nucleotide away. This rearrangement joins TRBV28 to TRBJ1-2, with unresolved D. Trimming stripped 4 bases from V and 8 bases from J, with 11 bases between. The CDR3 totals 12 residues. Germline loops: CDR1 MDHEN, CDR2 SYDVKM. The CDR3 sequence: CASSSSPRGYTF. For the CDR3, the DNA is TGTGCCAGCAGTTCGTCCCCGAGGGGCTACACCTTC.

This clone is a singleton in its sample. V is TRBV6-5 and J is TRBJ1-1; tentatively, D is TRBD1 (5 bases). Trimming removed 10 bases at V and 0 bases at J, with 15 bases between. The CDR3 length is 14 residues. Germline assignment: CDR1 MNHEY and CDR2 SVGAGI. The CDR3 spells CATAGKGLNTEAFF. CDR3 in DNA: TGTGCCACCGCAGGGAAGGGCCTGAACACTGAAGCTTTCTTT.